A single sample gave rise to the 25 T cell receptor beta chains below, sequenced in a study of cytomegalovirus exposure and HLA in healthy donors. 60 Vbeta and 13 Jbeta primers were used in PCR. The table came from immunoSEQ multiplex PCR; TCRdb's copy has only in-frame clones and leaves some out. The sample has about 190,000 clones, almost 75% seen once; the top ten hold 3.1%. The sample comprised PBMCs. The receptors were gathered from a young woman in good health and CMV-seropositive.

The chain uses TRBV5-8 and TRBJ2-2; 8 nucleotides line up with TRBD1. This CDR3 region has 17 residues. Germline V gene data show CDR1 as SGHTS and CDR2 as YDEGEE. J was trimmed by 7 bases and V by 0 bases; bases with no gene match: 11. The chain's CDR3 is CASSLDGVRGPIGELFF. In nucleotides, the CDR3 is TGTGCCAGCAGCTTGGACGGTGTCAGGGGGCCTATCGGGGAGCTGTTTTTT.

The chain recombines TRBV5-6 with TRBJ2-5; maybe TRBD2 (5 bases). CDR1 and CDR2 from the germline V gene are SGHDT and YYEEEE. The CDR3 has 12 amino acids. V was cut by 4 bases and J by 11 bases, with 15 bases left in between. The chain's CDR3 is CASSPHRGEQYF. The CDR3 DNA reads as TGTGCCAGCAGCCCCCACCGGGGAGAGCAGTACTTC.

This clone is a singleton in its sample. The chain uses TRBV5-1 and TRBJ2-1, with TRBD2 matching 9 bases. V was pared by 2 bases and J by 10 bases, with 4 bases of the junction left unmatched. The germline gives CDR1 SGHRS, CDR2 YFSETQ. CDR3 length: 13 amino acids. CDR3 sequence: CASSFSSGGEQFF. The CDR3 DNA sequence: TGCGCCAGCAGCTTTAGTAGCGGGGGCGAGCAGTTCTTC.

The genes are TRBV10-1 and TRBJ2-3; TRBD2 agrees at 9 bases. This CDR3 has 17 residues. Germline assignment: CDR1 WNHNN and CDR2 SYGVQD (reference sequence). V was pared by 2 bases and J by 5 bases, with 11 bases of the junction left unmatched. The chain's CDR3 is CASSEGRLAGAGDTQYF. The DNA for the CDR3 is TGCGCCAGCAGTGAGGGGAGATTAGCGGGAGCCGGAGATACGCAGTATTTT.

The CDR3 sequence: CASSPDRAGNAVAKNIQYF. CDR3 in DNA: TGTGCCAGCAGTCCGGACAGGGCCGGAAATGCTGTAGCCAAAAACATTCAGTACTTC. The rearrangement links TRBV28 to TRBJ2-4; 8 positions agree with TRBD1. This CDR3 has 19 amino acids. The V and J ends lost 5 bases and 0 bases, in that order; junction bases with no gene match: 15. Germline V lookup: CDR1 MDHEN, CDR2 SYDVKM.

This clone has a single count. The V and J genes are TRBV7-9 and TRBJ2-7, with 10 bases fitting TRBD1. The V gene's germline CDR1 is SEHNR and CDR2 FQNEAQ (reference sequence). Trimming cost V 5 bases and J 1 base; bases outside gene matches: 8. The CDR3 is made up of 16 amino acids. The CDR3 reads CASSPGTGDYSYEQYF. CDR3 in DNA: TGTGCCAGCAGCCCAGGGACAGGGGACTATTCCTACGAGCAGTACTTC.

This clone was picked up one time. V usage is TRBV18 and J usage is TRBJ2-5; 8 bases match TRBD2. The germline gives CDR1 KGHSH, CDR2 LQKENI. This CDR3 comprises 13 residues. J lost 3 bases, V lost 6 bases, and 3 bases had no gene match. The CDR3 loop reads CASSGAGEETQYF. CDR3 bases: TGTGCCAGCTCGGGAGCGGGGGAAGAGACCCAGTACTTC.

The chain joins TRBV11-3 to TRBJ2-1, with a tentative D call TRBD2 (5 bases). Germline V gene lookup returns CDR1 SGHNT and CDR2 YENEEA. Trimming took 0 bases from V and 13 from J, leaving 10 bases between them. The CDR3 is 12 residues long. The CDR3 reads CASSLDGGYQFF. CDR3 sequence (DNA): TGTGCCAGCAGCTTAGATGGAGGATATCAGTTCTTC.

The chain has TRBV28 and TRBJ2-1; D may be TRBD2 (5 bases). Trimming removed 6 bases at V and 12 bases at J, with 18 bases between. The germline CDR1 and CDR2 sequences are MDHEN and SYDVKM. The length of the CDR3 is 13 residues. The CDR3, as DNA: TGTGCCAGCAGCCCACCGGGTGGGAGATGGCAGTTCTTC. Amino acid sequence: CASSPPGGRWQFF.

The CDR3 sequence is CASSQVLPNEQYF. CDR3 nucleotide sequence: TGCGCCAGCAGCCAAGTCCTCCCTAACGAGCAGTACTTC. This sequence joins TRBV4-1 and TRBJ2-5; no firm D call. The J call may not be correct, given that the DNA end is closer to TRBJ2-7. Germline CDR1 is MGHRA and CDR2 is YSYEKL. The CDR3 is 13 amino acids.

The chain couples TRBV27 to TRBJ1-1, with D possibly being TRBD1 (5 bases). Germline V gene lookup returns CDR1 MNHEY and CDR2 SMNVEV (reference sequence). This CDR3 is 16 amino acids long. The germline V and J ends were trimmed by 0 bases and 0 bases, with 11 bases remaining between them. This chain's CDR3 is CASSLSGLKLNTEAFF. CDR3 nucleotide sequence: TGTGCCAGCAGTTTATCGGGGCTGAAACTGAACACTGAAGCTTTCTTT.

Worth noting for this clone: One end of the junction fails to match germline, which may point to a read error. The genes are TRBV5-1 and TRBJ1-2; D is unresolved. CDR3 length: 15 amino acids. Germline V lookup: CDR1 SGHRS, CDR2 YFSETQ. The CDR3 loop is CAGSLAGLSNYGYTF. CDR3 sequence (DNA): TGCGCCGGCAGCTTGGCGGGATTATCTAACTATGGCTACACCTTC.

This sequence joins TRBV19 and TRBJ1-6; TRBD1 is a possible D gene (5 bases). Trimming removed 5 bases from V and 9 bases from J, with 17 bases in between. The CDR3 sequence is 15 residues long. From germline, CDR1 is LNHDA and CDR2 SQIVND (reference sequence). The CDR3 reads CASSPGLSLFSPLHF. CDR3 sequence (DNA): TGTGCCAGTAGTCCGGGACTTAGTCTCTTTTCACCCCTCCACTTT. Complete variable domain (other parts from reference TRBV19 and TRBJ1-6): DGGITQSPKYLFRKEGQNVTLSCEQNLNHDAMYWYRQDPGQGLRLIYYSQIVNDFQKGDIAEGYSVSREKKESFPLTVTSAQKNPTAFYLCASSPGLSLFSPLHFGNGTRLTVT.

The rearrangement joins TRBV21-1 to TRBJ1-1; TRBD1, the table's D call, was not compared with the DNA. TRBV21-1 is assigned pseudogene status. CDR3 length equals 16 residues. The CDR3 nucleotides are TGTGCCAGCAGCAAAGTCCGCCCCGGCAGGGACACTGAAGCTTTCTTT. Its protein is CASSKVRPGRDTEAFF.

A few counts support this clone. V usage is TRBV7-2 and J usage is TRBJ2-7; possible D gene TRBD2, 8 bases. The CDR3 covers 17 residues. V was pared by 1 base and J by 7 bases, with 23 bases between. CDR1 is SGHTA, CDR2 FQGNSA, per germline. The DNA of the CDR3 is TGTGCCAGCAGCTTAGTTTCGAAAGCGGGAGCAGGGGGTGAGCAGTACTTC. This translates into CASSLVSKAGAGGEQYF.

The rearrangement links TRBV6-5 to TRBJ2-3, with D unclear. This CDR3 contains 13 residues. Per germline, CDR1 MNHEY and CDR2 SVGAGI. The V end was cut by 8 bases, the J end by 3 bases, with 12 bases between. The CDR3 loop reads CASALGTTDTQYF. The CDR3 bases are TGTGCCAGCGCTCTAGGAACAACAGATACGCAGTATTTT.

This clone was seen only once. The chain employs TRBV11-2 and TRBJ1-2; D unresolved. CDR1 is SGHAT, CDR2 FQNNGV, per germline. The V gene lost 0 bases and the J gene lost 7 bases, with 15 bases spanning the gap. The CDR3 is 15 residues long. The DNA for the CDR3 is TGTGCCAGCAGCTTAGATAGCGCACTCCCTAGTGGCTACACCTTC. Amino acid sequence: CASSLDSALPSGYTF.

This chain joins TRBV7-9 and TRBJ1-5, with a weak D call TRBD1 (5 bases). Germline V CDR1 and CDR2: SEHNR, FQNEAQ (reference sequence). Trimming cost V 5 bases and J 3 bases, with 17 bases left between them. The CDR3 is made up of 16 amino acids. CDR3 in DNA: TGTGCCAGCAGCGAGGTGCAGGGATTAGACAATCAGCCCCAGCATTTT. Encoded protein: CASSEVQGLDNQPQHF.

This clone came up once. The rearrangement joins TRBV13 to TRBJ2-3; 7 bases map to TRBD2. The ends lost 0 bases at V and 5 bases at J; junction bases unmatched: 14. This CDR3 is 18 amino acids long. Germline lookup yields CDR1 PRHDT and CDR2 FYEKMQ (reference sequence). CDR3 loop: CASSLGGLGGSTLDTQYF. CDR3 sequence (DNA): TGTGCCAGCAGCTTAGGGGGTCTCGGCGGGAGTACGCTAGATACGCAGTATTTT.

The J gene is TRBJ2-7, the V gene TRBV11-2; TRBD1 matches at 7 bases. CDR1 is SGHAT, CDR2 FQNNGV, per germline. Unmatched junction bases numbered 8, after V lost 5 bases and J lost 4 bases. This CDR3 is 14 amino acids long. CDR3 in DNA: TGTGCCAGCAGCCGTGGGACAGCGAATTACGAGCAGTACTTC. Translation: CASSRGTANYEQYF.

The gene calls are TRBV7-6 and TRBJ2-5; TRBD1 matches 7 bases. There are 13 residues in the CDR3. V lost 10 bases and J lost 3; bases outside the gene matches: 8. CDR1 and CDR2 (germline): SGHVS, FNYEAQ. The CDR3 region has the DNA TGTGCCACCCACAGGGGATTCGAAGAGACCCAGTACTTC. It encodes CATHRGFEETQYF.

This clone was recorded only once. This chain uses TRBV7-9 with TRBJ2-1, with D uncertain. The CDR3 runs 11 residues. V lost 5 bases and J 12 bases, leaving 11 bases between the germline ends. Germline V CDR1 and CDR2: SEHNR, FQNEAQ (reference sequence). In DNA form, the CDR3 reads TGTGCCAGCAGCCCGGTTCTTGTGCAGTTCTTC. The encoded protein is CASSPVLVQFF.

The V gene is TRBV5-1, the J gene TRBJ2-7, with a tentative D call TRBD1 (6 bases). Germline loops: CDR1 SGHRS, CDR2 YFSETQ. The V end was cut by 3 bases, the J end by 2 bases, with 15 bases between. This CDR3 contains 15 residues. The CDR3 DNA sequence: TGCGCCAGCAGCTACTCCCCCGGGACAACCTACGAGCAGTACTTC. This codes for CASSYSPGTTYEQYF.

The V call is TRBV7-9, the J call TRBJ1-1; D remains ambiguous. Germline V gene sequence: CDR1 SEHNR, CDR2 FQNEAQ (reference sequence). V was shortened by 5 bases and J by 0 bases, with 13 bases between the two germline ends. CDR3 length equals 15 residues. This chain's CDR3 is CASSRDMQMNTEAFF. The CDR3 coding sequence is TGTGCCAGCAGCCGAGACATGCAGATGAACACTGAAGCTTTCTTT.

The chain joins TRBV28 to TRBJ2-7, with D possibly matching TRBD1 (6 bases). Trimming removed 6 bases at V and 4 bases at J, with 16 bases between. Germline V CDR1 and CDR2: MDHEN, SYDVKM. There are 14 residues in the CDR3. The CDR3 spells CASSPTGILYEQYF. CDR3 bases: TGTGCCAGCAGCCCGACAGGAATACTTTACGAGCAGTACTTC.